The clone carrying this TCR beta chain has only a few counts. The data derive from a study of human T cells and chemical hapten exposure. The germline CDR1 and CDR2 sequences are DFQATT and SNEGSKA (reference sequence). The CDR3 length is 16 residues. Trimming removed 5 bases at V and 4 bases at J, with 23 bases between. Time point noted: patch test 1, 2 weeks after DPC sensitization. Treatment indicated: therapeutic diphenylcyclopropenone sensitization with weekly scalp DPC. TCRdb analysed the RACE reads with MiXCR anew, one entry per CDR3 protein. In the table there are approximately 350,000 distinct CDR3 sequences, under 8% of which are singletons.

This rearrangement joins TRBV20-1 to TRBJ1-1; D call uncertain. The specimen was whole blood, collected in connection with sensitization to the hapten diphenylcyclopropenone (DPC). This clonotype was obtained from a woman under 30 with alopecia areata. Some clones in this sample may be carry-over from other donors' samples. The CDR3 coding sequence is TGCAGTGCTCGGCGGATGGACGGGCTCGTCAGCACTGAAGCTTTCTTT. It encodes CSARRMDGLVSTEAFF.